This T cell receptor beta chain was found in a study of shared clonotypes between healthy human individuals. Sorted-subset replicate PCR reactions contained 150 to 200 ng DNA, corresponding to tens of thousands of T cell genomes. The repertoire was sequenced with immunoSEQ multiplex PCR; TCRdb's copy has only in-frame clones and lacks some. The sample yields over 2 million clones, just under 95% seen once. The ends were cut back, 5 bases at V and 6 bases at J, with 11 bases in the middle. Germline values: CDR1 SGHTA, CDR2 FQGNSA. This CDR3 has 12 residues. This sequence originates from a man aged 18 to 29 in good health. Some clones in this sample may be carry-over from other donors' samples. Sample: naive CD4+ T cells from PBMCs. The subset is: CD45RA+ positively selected. V gene TRBV7-2 combines with J gene TRBJ2-7, with no clear D. CDR3: CASSHRKGEQYF. DNA for the CDR3: TGTGCCAGCAGCCATCGCAAGGGCGAGCAGTACTTC. The full variable domain, completed using reference TRBV7-2 and TRBJ2-7, is GAGVSQSPSNKVTEKGKDVELRCDPISGHTALYWYRQSLGQGLEFLIYFQGNSAPDKSGLPSDRFSAERTGGSVSTLTIQRTQQEDSAVYLCASSHRKGEQYFGPGTRLTVT.